This T cell receptor (beta chain) came from a study of T cell responses to AZD1222 COVID-19 vaccine. With regard to this clone: Its target is unknown.

The germline V gene has CDR1 MDHEN and CDR2 SYDVKM. This CDR3 is built from 17 residues. V dropped 4 bases and J dropped 0 bases, with 18 bases sitting between them. Study results and limitations: Clonal diversity was possibly underestimated, and the donors were mostly white British, with more females. Mapped onto spike, vaccine-associated CD4 TCRs spanned it and were dominant at 160-218 and 743-854.

Profiled with immunoSEQ multiplex PCR; TCRdb holds only in-frame clones, not every one. The sample shows tens of thousands of clones, under 95% of them seen only once. The rearrangement uses TRBV28 and TRBJ1-2; possible D gene TRBD1, 6 bases. The receptor comes from an adult in good health. The source material was peripheral blood, sampled on day 0 of MenACWY control vaccination. The CDR3 protein is CASSSLGTDSPNYGYTF. The CDR3 nucleotides read TGTGCCAGCAGTTCGCTAGGGACGGACAGTCCTAACTATGGCTACACCTTC.